This T cell receptor (beta chain) was recorded in a study of T-cell reconstitution after alpha-beta-depleted transplantation in children. Study-wide points: Diversity and T-cell counts at one year after transplant derived mostly from new T cells. Surviving recipient cells, namely T cells and thymic progenitors, were the source of high day-60 TCRbeta diversity in some patients. Reported findings indicate that, about two months after transplant, alpha-beta T cells came from several hundred expanded clones, which were derived from non-depleted graft cells.

A remark on this clonotype: Its antigen is as yet unknown.

The TCRbeta library incorporated unique molecular identifiers. TCRdb called the PCR reads again in MiXCR, with one record for every CDR3 protein. Among 250,000 to 400,000 distinct CDR3 sequences listed, approximately 20% were seen once. V was cut by 2 bases and J by 4 bases, with 20 bases left in between. Per the germline V gene, CDR1 is DFQATT and CDR2 is SNEGSKA (reference sequence). The CDR3 contains 16 residues. The chain has TRBV20-1 and TRBJ1-1; maybe TRBD1 (5 bases). The material was PBMCs, mostly from graft donor cells, obtained 180 days after TCRalphabeta/CD19-depleted stem cell transplant. This clonotype was obtained from a male patient aged 10 to 17 who had a stem cell transplant for acute lymphoblastic leukemia, so the T cells may come from the graft donor. The CDR3 bases are TGCAGTGCTAGACTCTCTACGAGAGGGGTAGGCACTGAAGCTTTCTTT. Encoded protein: CSARLSTRGVGTEAFF.